This is a list of T cell receptor beta chains from one sample in a study of T cell clones after liver transplantation. Measured with immunoSEQ multiplex PCR; TCRdb has only the in-frame clones, and not every one. The table lists approximately 22,000 clones, approximately 94% of them singletons, with around 25% in the top ten. Sequencing used CD8+ T cells from blood, obtained roughly 25 months after liver transplant. The source is a human patient who received a liver transplant. Some T cells here may be from the graft donor. Each CDR3 is given with its conserved first and last residue. D genes are given only for firm matches. Clone size is not always given. Where it is, it says once, few, many or a class for expanded clones.

TRBJ2-2 | NA | TRBV27 | NA | CATGPAGELFF | TGTGCCACCGGCCCGGCCGGGGAGCTGTTTTTT
TRBJ2-7 | NA | TRBV27 | TRBD2 | CASSLRLAATYEQYF | TGTGCCAGCAGTTTAAGGCTAGCGGCGACCTACGAGCAGTACTTC
TRBJ2-5 | NA | TRBV7-9 | NA | CASSSFVETQYF | TGTGCCAGCAGCTCCTTCGTGGAGACCCAGTACTTC
TRBJ1-1 | NA | TRBV25-1 | NA | CATRPGMNTEAFF | TGTGCCACTCGACCGGGCATGAACACTGAAGCTTTCTTT
TRBJ1-5 | NA | TRBV2 | NA | CASSESGPQPQHF | TGTGCCAGCAGTGAATCAGGTCCTCAGCCCCAGCATTTT
TRBJ2-1 | NA | TRBV9 | NA | CASSAGDGSYNEQFF | TGTGCCAGCAGCGCAGGGGACGGTTCCTACAATGAGCAGTTCTTC
TRBJ2-3 | NA | TRBV9 | NA | CASSVAGILDTQYF | TGTGCCAGCAGCGTAGCGGGAATTCTTGATACGCAGTATTTT
TRBJ1-4 | once | TRBV9 | NA | CASSDGGEKLFF | TGTGCCAGCAGCGACGGTGGTGAAAAACTGTTTTTT
TRBJ1-1 | NA | TRBV9 | NA | CASSLGSGSEAFF | TGTGCCAGCAGCCTTGGGTCGGGATCTGAAGCTTTCTTT
TRBJ2-1 | once | TRBV27 | NA | CASSFTLPYNEQFF | TGTGCCAGCAGTTTTACCCTACCCTACAATGAGCAGTTCTTC
TRBJ2-7 | NA | TRBV4-1 | NA | CASSHDTVGGSYEQYF | TGCGCCAGCAGCCACGATACAGTCGGTGGCTCCTACGAGCAGTACTTC
TRBJ2-2 | NA | TRBV7-9 | NA | CASSFSGTGELFF | TGTGCCAGCAGCTTCTCGGGGACCGGGGAGCTGTTTTTT
TRBJ2-7 | NA | TRBV27 | NA | CASSLTVSFEQYF | TGTGCCAGCAGTTTGACCGTTTCATTCGAGCAGTACTTC
TRBJ2-3 | NA | TRBV19 | TRBD2 | CASRGTSGRGTDTQYF | TGTGCCAGTAGGGGGACTAGCGGGAGAGGCACAGATACGCAGTATTTT
TRBJ2-7 | NA | TRBV2 | NA | CASRRGYEQYF | TGTGCCAGCCGGCGGGGCTACGAGCAGTACTTC
TRBJ1-2 | NA | TRBV6-6 | NA | CASSLVPQIGYGYTF | TGTGCCAGCAGTCTGGTCCCTCAAATCGGCTATGGCTACACCTTC
TRBJ2-7 | NA | TRBV7-9 | TRBD2 | CASSLVLAGGSYEQYF | TGTGCCAGCAGCTTAGTACTAGCGGGAGGATCCTACGAGCAGTACTTC
TRBJ1-2 | NA | TRBV6-6 | NA | CASSPDSVNYGYTF | TGTGCCAGCAGTCCAGACAGTGTCAACTATGGCTACACCTTC
TRBJ2-7 | NA | TRBV4-1 | NA | CASSQATAASYEQYF | TGCGCCAGCAGCCAAGCCACGGCAGCCTCCTACGAGCAGTACTTC
TRBJ2-1 | NA | TRBV4-3 | NA | CASSQSGYNEQFF | TGCGCCAGCAGCCAAAGCGGTTACAATGAGCAGTTCTTC
TRBJ2-7 | NA | TRBV30 | TRBD2 | CAGLAVGGSQPTYEQYF | TGTGCCGGCCTAGCGGTGGGAGGGAGTCAGCCCACCTACGAGCAGTACTTC
TRBJ2-2 | NA | TRBV13 | NA | CASSRVTGELFF | TGTGCCAGCTCGAGGGTTACCGGGGAGCTGTTTTTT
TRBJ2-1 | once | TRBV10-1 | NA | CASSRDLEDEQFF | TGCGCCAGCAGCCGGGACCTGGAGGATGAGCAGTTCTTC
TRBJ2-1 | NA | TRBV7-9 | NA | CASSPGAPGEQFF | TGTGCCAGCAGCCCTGGGGCGCCGGGTGAGCAGTTCTTC
TRBJ2-3 | NA | TRBV14 | NA | CASSQTGFSADTQYF | TGTGCCAGCAGCCAAACAGGGTTTAGCGCAGATACGCAGTATTTT
TRBJ2-1 | once | TRBV7-9 | NA | CASSWGQGQDEQFF | TGTGCCAGCAGCTGGGGTCAGGGTCAGGATGAGCAGTTCTTC
TRBJ2-5 | NA | TRBV7-9 | TRBD2 | CASSVRTSGREETQYF | TGTGCCAGCAGCGTTCGGACTAGCGGGAGGGAAGAGACCCAGTACTTC